This TCR beta chain originates from a study of cytomegalovirus exposure and HLA in healthy donors (dated by TCRdb to the late 2010s). For the study in its entirety: An earlier analysis of a few hundred of the donors reported over 250 Gb of sequence data and 90 million to 120 million unique TCR beta sequences obtained from about 170 million T cells. About 300 gigabases of sequencing data and approximately 85 million unique TCR sequences were included in an early release covering around 650 HLA-typed donors. Among the approximately 420 genotyped donors, 75% to 90% belonged to the genetic ancestry cluster associated with self-reported Caucasian donors. The study was designed to test whether signatures of past pathogen exposure could be identified by cataloging public T cell receptors. Using immunosequencing, the study profiled T cell repertoires from around 680 subjects and related those repertoires to cytomegalovirus serostatus. In addition to the first cohort of approximately 670 subjects, a separate validation cohort of approximately 120 different subjects was used. To predict cytomegalovirus infection status, the study combined high-throughput TCR immunosequencing, statistical association of individual TCRs with disease status, and machine learning. To study patterns of TCR occurrence, a later analysis re-analyzed previously published TCR beta repertoires from 600 to 750 donors and added high-resolution HLA genotyping. Rather than drawing on any new phenotypic data, the later analysis identified candidate immune exposures from TCR beta sequences and the way those sequences occurred across donors. An earlier analysis of roughly 580 of the donors used high-throughput TCR beta sequencing to judge whether each TCR beta V gene segment behaved as functional or pseudogenic. Alongside the repertoire data, information on donor age, sex, ethnicity and CMV serostatus was compiled. A later genetic analysis took genome-wide SNP genotypes for about 55% of the 666 donors and used that subset as a discovery cohort. All discovery cohort repertoires had been generated using a single sequencing platform. HLA typing covered class I and class II loci at four-digit resolution. The number of typed donors differed by locus: about 620-640 for A, B, C, DRB1 and DQB1; some 540 for DQA1; around 610 for DPA1; and roughly 490 for DPB1. Because of strong linkage in the cohort, five DR-DQ haplotypes were treated as single units for association and clustering. Among around 400 genotyped donors of the cohort, an average of roughly 230,000 unique TCR beta nucleotide sequences was sequenced per donor, of which 15% to 20% were non-productive.

With respect to this clone: It has no known antigen specificity. Base-call qualities are not available, and no considerably larger clone is one nucleotide away. This specimen includes other DNA sequences encoding the same CDR3.

Overall results and qualifications from the work: The presence/absence analyses assumed that sequencing depth was roughly uniform across donors, and that assumption may not be true. Linkage disequilibrium might explain the correlated functional status among segregating V segments, but an unknown experimental factor could not be excluded. Compared with equally common non-associated chains, HLA-associated TCR beta chains in a later analysis were more clonally expanded and had lower generation probabilities. In both the original and validation cohorts, the classifier was reported to diagnose cytomegalovirus status with high specificity and sensitivity. The only immune exposure information available for the cohort was CMV serostatus. The study listed 150 to 200 TCR beta chains as associated with cytomegalovirus. Across donors, most TCR sequences were observed very rarely, whereas some public TCRs were present in many individuals. A further reported finding was that TCR beta sequences accurately predicted the HLA-A and HLA-B alleles for most subjects in the first cohort. When HLA alleles, especially DR and DQ, strongly co-occurred, attributing TCR associations to individual alleles was difficult. In a later analysis, several top co-occurrence clusters were reported to appear linked to parvovirus B19, influenza, CMV and Epstein-Barr virus. In vitro tests confirmed that three of the cytomegalovirus-associated TCR beta chains recognize cytomegalovirus antigens. In an earlier analysis of more than 450 of the donors, most TCR beta V segments were observed in productive rearrangements about 87% or about 30% of the time, broadly matching IMGT annotations. Because some donors lacked HLA typing at each locus, the association tests relied only on the typed subset. A later analysis found that TCR association rates varied across HLA loci, with DRB1 alleles showing the most associated TCRs and HLA-C alleles the fewest. In this cohort, only TCR beta chains were sequenced, and detectable features were limited by the absence of alpha or paired-chain data. An association between a missense DCLRE1C variant and V-gene and J-gene trimming of TCR beta chains was found in a later genetic analysis and replicated in an independent cohort. The authors suggested that the approach could potentially be generalized to other disease states and immunological phenotypes. Most CMV-associated TCR beta chains appeared to be HLA-restricted in a later analysis, and the HLA associations seemed to be driven largely by CMV exposure. Compared with the roughly 710-donor mean, donors in an Asian-associated ancestry cluster had fewer N-insertions in productive TCRs, according to a later genetic analysis. A cluster of highly shared sequence variants was judged likely to represent a technical artifact of the sequencing pipeline. Because counts were too low, some 16 rarely observed V segments, including chromosome 9 orphons, were excluded from the earlier analysis of about 500 of the donors. In a later analysis, 16,951 TCR beta sequences were associated with specific HLA alleles at a false discovery rate of 0.05. Some IMGT-functional V segments, including TRBV6-2 and TRBV6-3, could not be told apart with the 87-base-pair reads, so those segments were excluded.

The library came from the immunoSEQ multiplex PCR assay. A mixture of 60 forward primers for TCR Vbeta segments and 13 reverse primers for TCR Jbeta segments was used in the multiplex PCR. The CDR3 region of rearranged TCR beta genes was amplified from genomic DNA by a multiplex PCR assay. The amplified TCR beta libraries were sequenced on the Illumina HiSeq System as 87-base-pair reads. As for how the authors treated the data: In a later analysis, roughly 80 million unique TCR beta chains were counted across the 666 repertoires, and some 10 million of these chains were shared by at least two donors. Raw reads were error-corrected and collapsed into unique sequences with a nearest-neighbor algorithm that merged closely related sequences to remove PCR and sequencing errors. Alignment of CDR3 sequences to IMGT reference sequences was used to assign V, D and J gene segments. For a sequence to be retained, a match of at least six nucleotides was required to both a V gene segment and a J gene segment. Rearrangements were classified as productive when the CDR3 lacked stop codons and remained in frame with V and J, and all other rearrangements were classified as non-productive. Following IMGT convention, CDR3 was defined as the stretch from the second conserved V-encoded cysteine up to the conserved J-encoded phenylalanine. The earlier analysis of approximately 590 of the donors excluded any sequence lacking an unambiguous match to a single V gene segment. An earlier analysis of under 750 of the donors called V segments functional above 56.7% productive rearrangements and segregating when the between-donor standard deviation exceeded 5%. A statistical classification framework was developed to diagnose cytomegalovirus status using the catalog of TCR beta chain sequences. In a later analysis, TCR nucleotide sequences were compared against IMGT/GENE-DB human TR gene sequences so that V and J genes could be assigned. The TCRdist pipeline was used in a later analysis to assign CDR3 sequences and most-parsimonious VDJ recombination scenarios. In a later analysis, each TCR beta chain was defined by its CDR3 amino acid sequence together with its V-gene family, and reads lacking a unique V-gene family were excluded. As a way to deal with suspected cross-contamination and a sequencing artifact, a later analysis dropped 450 to 600 nucleotide sequences that were highly shared and had low generation probability. For each public chain, a later analysis derived a clonal expansion index from normalized ranks of inferred template counts within each repertoire. Generation probabilities in a later analysis came from a VDJ recombination model fitted to out-of-frame rearrangements, and those results were checked against IGoR. A later analysis scored TCR-TCR, TCR-HLA and TCR-CMV co-occurrence with hypergeometric tests, applying a repertoire-size bias correction to TCR pairs. A later analysis estimated false discovery rates by permuting HLA or CMV assignments 20 times. In a later analysis, co-occurring TCRs were grouped using DBSCAN, with TCRdist sequence similarity added in when clustering inside HLA-allele-positive subsets. Co-occurrence clustering excluded repertoires with fewer than 30,000 or more than 120,000 public chains, plus five with anomalous nucleotide sharing. The table was pulled from immuneACCESS by TCRdb, which kept in-frame rearrangements only. Such tables lose some clones; where checked, under half of the loss comes from unresolved V genes, and the rest has no known cause. V and J calls and clone size are as listed in that table; D and trimming were resolved from the DNA. For this sample the table gives 210,000 or so clones, of which over 75% were detected only once. Roughly a tenth of the sample goes to the ten largest clones.

The junction shows trimming of 3 bases on V and 0 bases on J, plus 6 bases between the germline ends. CDR1 LNHDA and CDR2 SQIVND are derived from the germline V gene (reference sequence). The CDR3 numbers 14 residues from cysteine through phenylalanine. Solely the CDR3 DNA is kept, with 42 bases framed from the first base. The cohort consisted of some 730 healthy bone marrow donors. At the time of sampling, all cohort members were nominally healthy, though unrecorded immune exposures were likely present. The donor tested CMV seropositive and was one of the 289 seropositive cohort members. A peripheral blood sample was collected from each donor, and TCR beta sequencing was performed on peripheral blood mononuclear cells. Genomic DNA was extracted from the blood cell samples with the Qiagen DNeasy Blood Extraction Kit.

The TCR originated in a woman aged 45-59 years in good health and CMV-seropositive. The source material was PBMCs. This chain joins TRBV19 to TRBJ1-3; the D gene assignment is ambiguous. The base sequence is TGTGCCAGTAGTATTGCAGACTCTGGAAACACCATATATTTT. Its product reads: CASSIADSGNTIYF.